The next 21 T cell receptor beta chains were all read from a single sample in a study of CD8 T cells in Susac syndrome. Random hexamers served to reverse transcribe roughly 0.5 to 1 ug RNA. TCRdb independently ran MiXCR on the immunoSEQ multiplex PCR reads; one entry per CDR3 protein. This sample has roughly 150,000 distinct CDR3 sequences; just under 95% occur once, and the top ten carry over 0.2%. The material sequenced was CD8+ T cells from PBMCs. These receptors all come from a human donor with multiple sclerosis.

CDR3 sequence (DNA): TGTGCCTGGAGTGTGAGGGGGCCTACTGAAGCTTTCTTT. It encodes CAWSVRGPTEAFF. The chain is built from TRBV30 and TRBJ1-1, with 7 bases that match TRBD1. Losses at the gene ends were 0 bases for V and 5 bases for J; bases not matched to a gene: 3. The germline CDR1 and CDR2 sequences are GTSNPN and SVGIG (reference sequence). This CDR3 spans 13 amino acids.

The CDR3 region is CASSLALGPSISNEQFF. For the CDR3, the DNA is TGTGCCAGCAGCTTAGCCCTGGGACCCTCGATTTCCAATGAGCAGTTCTTC. V usage is TRBV7-9 and J usage is TRBJ2-1; D tentatively reads TRBD1 or TRBD2 (5 bases each). The CDR3 runs 17 residues. Trimming removed 0 bases from V and 6 bases from J, with 18 bases in between. CDR1 and CDR2 from the germline V gene are SEHNR and FQNEAQ (reference sequence).

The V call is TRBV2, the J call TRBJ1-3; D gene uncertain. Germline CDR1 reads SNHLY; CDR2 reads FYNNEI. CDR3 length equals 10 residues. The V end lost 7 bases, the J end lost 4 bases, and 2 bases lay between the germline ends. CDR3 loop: CASIGNTIYF. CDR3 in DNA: TGTGCCAGCATAGGAAACACCATATATTTT.

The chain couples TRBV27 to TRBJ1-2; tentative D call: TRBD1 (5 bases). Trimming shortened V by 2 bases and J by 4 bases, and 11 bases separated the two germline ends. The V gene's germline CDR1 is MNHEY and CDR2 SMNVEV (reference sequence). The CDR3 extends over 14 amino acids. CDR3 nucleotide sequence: TGTGCCAGCAGTTTAGCCAGGGTCGGCTATGGCTACACCTTC. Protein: CASSLARVGYGYTF.

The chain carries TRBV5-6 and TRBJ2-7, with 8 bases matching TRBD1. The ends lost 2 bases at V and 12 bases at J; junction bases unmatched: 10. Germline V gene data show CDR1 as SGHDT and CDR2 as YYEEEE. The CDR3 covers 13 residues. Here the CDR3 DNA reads TGTGCCAGCAGCTTCATCGGACAGGGCGTGGGGTACTTC. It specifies CASSFIGQGVGYF.

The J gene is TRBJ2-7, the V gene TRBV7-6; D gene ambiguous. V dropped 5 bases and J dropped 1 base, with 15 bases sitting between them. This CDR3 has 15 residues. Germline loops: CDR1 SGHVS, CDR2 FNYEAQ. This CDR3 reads CASSLELAGSYEQYF. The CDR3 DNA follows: TGTGCCAGCAGCCTCGAACTTGCAGGATCCTACGAGCAGTACTTC.

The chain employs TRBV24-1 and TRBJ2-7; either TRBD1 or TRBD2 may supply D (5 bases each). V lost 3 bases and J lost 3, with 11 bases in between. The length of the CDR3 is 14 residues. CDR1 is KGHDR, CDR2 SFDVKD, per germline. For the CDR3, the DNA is TGTGCCACCAGTGATCCCGGGGCGGGCTACGAGCAGTACTTC. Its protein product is CATSDPGAGYEQYF.

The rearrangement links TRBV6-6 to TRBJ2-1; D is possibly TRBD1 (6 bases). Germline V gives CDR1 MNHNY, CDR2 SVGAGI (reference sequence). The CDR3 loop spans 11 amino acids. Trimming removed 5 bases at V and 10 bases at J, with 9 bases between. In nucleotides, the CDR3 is TGTGCCAGCAGTCCCGGGACAGAGCAGTTCTTC. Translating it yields CASSPGTEQFF.

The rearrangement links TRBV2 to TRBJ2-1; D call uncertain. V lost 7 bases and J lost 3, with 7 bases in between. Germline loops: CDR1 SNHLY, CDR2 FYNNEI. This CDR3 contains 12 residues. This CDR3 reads CASKGNYNEQFF. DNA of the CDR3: TGTGCCAGCAAGGGTAACTACAATGAGCAGTTCTTC.

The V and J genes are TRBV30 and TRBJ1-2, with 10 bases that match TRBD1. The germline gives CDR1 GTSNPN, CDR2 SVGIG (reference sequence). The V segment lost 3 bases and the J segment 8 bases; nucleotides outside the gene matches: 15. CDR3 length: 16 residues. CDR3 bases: TGTGCCTGGAGCGCGATAGCCAGACAGGGGGCTTGGGGCTACACCTTC. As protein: CAWSAIARQGAWGYTF.

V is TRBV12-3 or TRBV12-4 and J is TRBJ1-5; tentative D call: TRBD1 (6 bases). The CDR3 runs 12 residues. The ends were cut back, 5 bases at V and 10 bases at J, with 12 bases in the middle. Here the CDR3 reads CASSLGQLPQHF. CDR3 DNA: TGTGCCAGCAGTCTCGGACAGCTACCCCAGCATTTT.

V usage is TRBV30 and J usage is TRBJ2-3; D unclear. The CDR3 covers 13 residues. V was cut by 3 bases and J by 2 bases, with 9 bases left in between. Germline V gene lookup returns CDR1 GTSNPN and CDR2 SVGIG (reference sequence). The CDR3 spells CAWSDGSTDTQYF. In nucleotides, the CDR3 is TGTGCCTGGAGCGACGGCTCCACAGATACGCAGTATTTT.

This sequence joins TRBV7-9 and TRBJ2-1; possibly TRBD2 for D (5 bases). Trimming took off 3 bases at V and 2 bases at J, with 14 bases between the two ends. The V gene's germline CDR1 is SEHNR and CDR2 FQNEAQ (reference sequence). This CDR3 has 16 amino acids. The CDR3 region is CASSFTRSDAYNEQFF. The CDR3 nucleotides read TGTGCCAGCAGCTTTACTAGGTCCGACGCCTACAATGAGCAGTTCTTC.

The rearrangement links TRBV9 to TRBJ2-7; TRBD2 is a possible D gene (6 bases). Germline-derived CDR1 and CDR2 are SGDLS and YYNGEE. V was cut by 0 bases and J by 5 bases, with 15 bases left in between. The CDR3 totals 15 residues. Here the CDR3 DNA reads TGTGCCAGCAGCGTAGCCGGGGGAGATACCGACGAGCAGTACTTC. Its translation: CASSVAGGDTDEQYF.

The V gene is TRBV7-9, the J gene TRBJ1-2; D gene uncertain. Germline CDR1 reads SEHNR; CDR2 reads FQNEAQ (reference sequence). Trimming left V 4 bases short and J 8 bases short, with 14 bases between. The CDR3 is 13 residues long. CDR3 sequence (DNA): TGTGCCAGCAGCTCGACCGTTTTGCGCGGCTACACCTTC. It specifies CASSSTVLRGYTF. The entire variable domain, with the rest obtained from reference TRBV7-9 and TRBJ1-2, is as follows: DTGVSQNPRHKITKRGQNVTFRCDPISEHNRLYWYRQTLGQGPEFLTYFQNEAQLEKSRLLSDRFSAERPKGSFSTLEIQRTEQGDSAMYLCASSSTVLRGYTFGSGTRLTVV.

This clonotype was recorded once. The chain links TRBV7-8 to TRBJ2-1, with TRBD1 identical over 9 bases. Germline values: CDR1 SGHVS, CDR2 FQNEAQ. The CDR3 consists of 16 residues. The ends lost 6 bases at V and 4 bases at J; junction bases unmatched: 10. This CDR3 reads CASRPEDRGIYNEQFF. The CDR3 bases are TGTGCCAGCAGACCCGAAGACAGGGGGATATACAATGAGCAGTTCTTC.

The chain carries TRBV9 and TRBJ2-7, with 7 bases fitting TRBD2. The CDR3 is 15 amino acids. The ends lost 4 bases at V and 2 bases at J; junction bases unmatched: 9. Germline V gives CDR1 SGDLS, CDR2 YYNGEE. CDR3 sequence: CASSPSPLAAYEQYF. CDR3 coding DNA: TGTGCCAGCAGCCCTAGTCCCCTAGCGGCCTACGAGCAGTACTTC.

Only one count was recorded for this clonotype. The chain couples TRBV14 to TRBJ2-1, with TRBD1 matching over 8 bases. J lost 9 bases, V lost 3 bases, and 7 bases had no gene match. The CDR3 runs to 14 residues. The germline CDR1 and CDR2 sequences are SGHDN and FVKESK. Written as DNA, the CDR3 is TGTGCCAGCAGCCACGCGCCCCAGGGGGCTGAGCAGTTCTTC. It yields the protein CASSHAPQGAEQFF.

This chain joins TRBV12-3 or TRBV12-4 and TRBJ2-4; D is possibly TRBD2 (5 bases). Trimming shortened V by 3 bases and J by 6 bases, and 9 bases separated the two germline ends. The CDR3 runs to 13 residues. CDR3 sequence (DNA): TGTGCCAGCAGTTTGGGGAGATCAAACATTCAGTACTTC. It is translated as CASSLGRSNIQYF.

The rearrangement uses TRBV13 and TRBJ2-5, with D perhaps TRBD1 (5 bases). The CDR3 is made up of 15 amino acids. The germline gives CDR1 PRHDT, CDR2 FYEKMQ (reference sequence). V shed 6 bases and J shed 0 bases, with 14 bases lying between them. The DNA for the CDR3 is TGTGCCAGCAGACGGAGAGGACACTACCAAGAGACCCAGTACTTC. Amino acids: CASRRRGHYQETQYF.

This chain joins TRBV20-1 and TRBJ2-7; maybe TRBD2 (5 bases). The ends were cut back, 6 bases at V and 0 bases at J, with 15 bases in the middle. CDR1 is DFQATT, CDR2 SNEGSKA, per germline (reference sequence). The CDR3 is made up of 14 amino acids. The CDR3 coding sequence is TGCAGTGCCGGAGGCCAAGGGAGCTCCTACGAGCAGTACTTC. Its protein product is CSAGGQGSSYEQYF.